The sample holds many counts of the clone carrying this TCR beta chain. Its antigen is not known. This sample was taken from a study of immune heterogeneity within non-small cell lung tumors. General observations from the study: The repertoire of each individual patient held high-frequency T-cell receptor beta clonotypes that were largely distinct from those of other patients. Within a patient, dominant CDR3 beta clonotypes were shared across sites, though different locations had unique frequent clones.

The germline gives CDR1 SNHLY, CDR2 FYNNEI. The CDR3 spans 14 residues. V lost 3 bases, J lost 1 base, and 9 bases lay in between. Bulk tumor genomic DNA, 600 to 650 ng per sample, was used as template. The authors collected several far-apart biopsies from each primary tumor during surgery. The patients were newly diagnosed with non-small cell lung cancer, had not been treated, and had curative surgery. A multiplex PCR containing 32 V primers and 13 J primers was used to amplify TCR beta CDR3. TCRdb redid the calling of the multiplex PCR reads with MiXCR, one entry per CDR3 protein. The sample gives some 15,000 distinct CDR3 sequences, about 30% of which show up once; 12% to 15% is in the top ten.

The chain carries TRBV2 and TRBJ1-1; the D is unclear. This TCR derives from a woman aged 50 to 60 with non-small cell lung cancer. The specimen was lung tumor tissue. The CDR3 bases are TGTGCCAGCAGTGATTTCGCAGGGAACACTGAAGCTTTCTTT. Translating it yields CASSDFAGNTEAFF.